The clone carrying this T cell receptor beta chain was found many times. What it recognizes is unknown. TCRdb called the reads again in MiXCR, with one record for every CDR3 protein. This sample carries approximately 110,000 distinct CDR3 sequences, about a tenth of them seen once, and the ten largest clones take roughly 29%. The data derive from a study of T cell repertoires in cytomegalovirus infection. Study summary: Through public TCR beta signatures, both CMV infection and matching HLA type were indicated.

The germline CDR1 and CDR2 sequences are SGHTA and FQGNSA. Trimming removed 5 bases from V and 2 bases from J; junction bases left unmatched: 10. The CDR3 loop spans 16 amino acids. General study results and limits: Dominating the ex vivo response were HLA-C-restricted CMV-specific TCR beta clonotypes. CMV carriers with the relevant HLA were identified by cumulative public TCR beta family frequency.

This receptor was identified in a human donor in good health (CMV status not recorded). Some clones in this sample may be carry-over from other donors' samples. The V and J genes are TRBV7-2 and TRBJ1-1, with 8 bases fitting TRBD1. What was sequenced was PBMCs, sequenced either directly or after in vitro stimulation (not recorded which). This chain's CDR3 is CASSPPDRARNTEAFF. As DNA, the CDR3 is TGTGCCAGCAGCCCCCCGGACAGGGCGCGCAACACTGAAGCTTTCTTT.